The entry below gives a single T cell receptor (beta chain) sequence along with its context. What it binds is unknown. The CDR3 has 14 amino acids. Germline-derived CDR1 and CDR2 are ENHRY and SYGVKD. The J segment lost 4 bases and the V segment lost 6 bases, leaving 8 bases of the junction unmatched. This record comes from a study of blood T cells in healthy people across ages. Peripheral blood from each donor was collected in a volume of about 10 milliliters. Whole-study results and caveats: Compared with aged donors, long-lived donors showed fewer expanded clones, suggesting selection.

Alongside a J-beta primer mix, a sample-barcoded 5' primer served in a second PCR lasting roughly 7 to 11 cycles. MiXCR, run by TCRdb on the 5' RACE reads, gives a single entry per CDR3 protein. The profile shows fewer than 950,000 distinct CDR3 sequences, less than 70% of them singletons. This TCR was recovered from a man older than 75 in good health. This chain joins TRBV10-3 and TRBJ1-2; 7 positions match TRBD1. The sample consisted of blood. CDR3 amino acids: CAIRGQWGVYGYTF. CDR3 nucleotides: TGTGCCATCAGGGGACAGTGGGGGGTCTATGGCTACACCTTC.